The 24 T cell receptor beta chains given below trace back to one sample, sequenced in a study of blood T cell repertoires in COVID-19. Sequenced by immunoSEQ multiplex PCR; TCRdb stores in-frame clones only, minus some. The table has more than 120,000 clones, approximately 88% seen once. The sample was peripheral blood. The source of these receptors is a human donor in a cohort sampled during active COVID-19.

This chain joins TRBV6-5 and TRBJ2-7, with D unresolved. CDR3 length: 15 residues. Trimming pared 5 bases from V and 1 base from J, leaving 15 bases between. CDR1 MNHEY and CDR2 SVGAGI come from the germline V gene. CDR3 loop: CASSLGPIDSYEQYF. The CDR3 nucleotides are TGTGCCAGCAGTCTGGGCCCAATTGATTCCTACGAGCAGTACTTC.

The chain is built from TRBV19 and TRBJ1-1, with D possibly TRBD1 on 6 matching bases. Germline V gene sequence: CDR1 LNHDA, CDR2 SQIVND (reference sequence). The V end was cut by 3 bases, the J end by 4 bases, with 9 bases between. The CDR3 has 13 amino acids. CDR3 sequence: CASSIGQSTEAFF. The CDR3 nucleotides read TGTGCCAGTAGTATCGGACAGAGCACTGAAGCTTTCTTT.

The CDR3 loop reads CASSYQRGVGETQYF. DNA of the CDR3: TGTGCCAGCAGTTACCAGCGGGGGGTCGGAGAGACCCAGTACTTC. The chain recombines TRBV6-2 or TRBV6-3 with TRBJ2-5, with 9 bases identical to TRBD2. There are 15 residues in the CDR3. V was pared by 2 bases and J by 4 bases, with 5 bases of the junction left unmatched. Germline loops: CDR1 MNHEY, CDR2 SVGEGT.

J is TRBJ1-2 and V is TRBV6-5, with 7 bases fitting TRBD1. This CDR3 spans 13 amino acids. Unmatched junction bases numbered 2, after V lost 0 bases and J lost 7 bases. Germline lookup yields CDR1 MNHEY and CDR2 SVGAGI. This CDR3 reads CASSYSPGGGYTF. The CDR3 bases are TGTGCCAGCAGTTACTCACCAGGGGGTGGCTACACCTTC.

The chain links TRBV29-1 to TRBJ1-6; TRBD1 agrees at 9 bases. The CDR3 contains 13 residues. The V segment lost 6 bases and the J segment 9 bases; nucleotides outside the gene matches: 6. Germline V CDR1 and CDR2: SQVTM, ANQGSEA. CDR3 loop: CSVRTGETSPLHF. Here the CDR3 DNA reads TGCAGCGTAAGGACAGGGGAAACTTCACCCCTCCACTTT.

This sequence joins TRBV7-2 and TRBJ2-7; TRBD2 matches at 10 bases. This CDR3 is 14 amino acids long. The V segment lost 1 base and the J segment 7 bases; nucleotides outside the gene matches: 4. Germline values: CDR1 SGHTA, CDR2 FQGNSA. This chain's CDR3 is CASSLVLAGGEQYF. The DNA of the CDR3 is TGTGCCAGCAGCTTAGTCTTAGCGGGGGGTGAGCAGTACTTC.

The chain joins TRBV3-1 (or the pseudogene TRBV3-2) to TRBJ1-5; 9 nucleotides line up with TRBD1. The germline gives CDR1 LGHDT, CDR2 YNNKEL (reference sequence). The junction had 2 bases not matched to a gene; V was cut back by 1 base and J by 13 bases. The CDR3 runs 12 residues. In nucleotides, the CDR3 is TGTGCCAGCAGCCAAGGGGGGACAGGGCAGCATTTT. It codes for CASSQGGTGQHF.

The rearrangement joins TRBV10-2 to TRBJ2-7, with a weak D call TRBD2 (6 bases). CDR3 length: 14 amino acids. Germline lookup yields CDR1 WSHSY and CDR2 SAAADI. V was cut by 6 bases and J by 4 bases, with 16 bases left in between. The CDR3 DNA follows: TGCGCCAGCAGGGAGGCCCCCGGGGGATACGAGCAGTACTTC. The encoded protein is CASREAPGGYEQYF.

J is TRBJ2-1 and V is TRBV15, with 8 bases that match TRBD1. The junction had 7 bases not matched to a gene; V was cut back by 1 base and J by 8 bases. This CDR3 comprises 15 residues. CDR1 and CDR2 (germline): LNHNV, YYDKDF (reference sequence). The DNA of the CDR3 is TGTGCCACCAGCAGAGGACAGGGGCAGGGGGATGAGCAGTTCTTC. Its protein product is CATSRGQGQGDEQFF. Together with reference TRBV15 and TRBJ2-1, the CDR3 gives the full variable domain: DAMVIQNPRYQVTQFGKPVTLSCSQTLNHNVMYWYQQKSSQAPKLLFHYYDKDFNNEADTPDNFQSRRPNTSFCFLDIRSPGLGDTAMYLCATSRGQGQGDEQFFGPGTRLTVL.

The chain couples TRBV19 to TRBJ1-2; 9 nucleotides line up with TRBD1. V gave up 3 bases and J gave up 7 bases; unmatched junction bases: 6. Germline V CDR1 and CDR2: LNHDA, SQIVND (reference sequence). This CDR3 has 14 amino acids. The DNA for the CDR3 is TGTGCCAGTAGTATGGGGACAGGGACCTTTGGCTACACCTTC. Amino acids: CASSMGTGTFGYTF.

A single count supports this clone. The V call is TRBV7-9, the J call TRBJ1-1; unclear D gene. Per germline, CDR1 SEHNR and CDR2 FQNEAQ (reference sequence). The CDR3 spans 13 residues. V was shortened by 4 bases and J by 6 bases, with 12 bases between the two germline ends. The CDR3 spells CASSSRRISEAFF. DNA for the CDR3: TGTGCCAGCAGCTCACGCAGGATTTCTGAAGCTTTCTTT.

The DNA of the CDR3 is TGTGCCAGCAGTGACTCTGTCCGGGGGGGCCCAGATACGCAGTATTTT. As protein: CASSDSVRGGPDTQYF. The chain recombines TRBV6-4 with TRBJ2-3; the match to TRBD2 covers 8 bases. The CDR3 contains 16 residues. J gave up 4 bases and V 0 bases, and 6 bases lay outside the gene matches. Germline-derived CDR1 and CDR2 are MRHNA and SNTAGT.

The chain carries TRBV5-1 and TRBJ1-2; no reliable D call. The germline gives CDR1 SGHRS, CDR2 YFSETQ. The V end was cut by 0 bases, the J end by 2 bases, with 8 bases between. This CDR3 spans 14 amino acids. The CDR3 spells CASSLAPANYGYTF. CDR3 nucleotide sequence: TGCGCCAGCAGCTTGGCTCCCGCGAACTATGGCTACACCTTC.

The V and J genes are TRBV9 and TRBJ2-1, with TRBD1 identical over 9 bases. In germline, CDR1 is SGDLS, CDR2 YYNGEE. This CDR3 is built from 16 residues. V shed 2 bases, J shed 4 bases, and the junction held 7 bases outside the gene matches. CDR3 protein: CASSVSTGGFYNEQFF. CDR3 bases: TGTGCCAGCAGCGTGTCGACAGGGGGATTTTACAATGAGCAGTTCTTC. The complete variable domain, with remaining parts taken from reference TRBV9 and TRBJ2-1, reads DSGVTQTPKHLITATGQRVTLRCSPRSGDLSVYWYQQSLDQGLQFLIQYYNGEERAKGNILERFSAQQFPDLHSELNLSSLELGDSALYFCASSVSTGGFYNEQFFGPGTRLTVL.

The J gene is TRBJ1-1, the V gene TRBV5-4; D not resolved. CDR1 and CDR2 (germline): SGHNT, YYREEE (reference sequence). Trimming took off 1 base at V and 1 base at J, with 11 bases between the two ends. CDR3 length equals 15 residues. The CDR3 region has the DNA TGTGCCAGCAGCTTGTCCGAGACATCGAACACTGAAGCTTTCTTT. As protein: CASSLSETSNTEAFF.

The chain uses TRBV27 and TRBJ1-6, with D perhaps matching TRBD1 (5 bases). The germline V gene has CDR1 MNHEY and CDR2 SMNVEV (reference sequence). The CDR3 runs 13 residues. The V gene lost 10 bases and the J gene lost 10 bases, with 17 bases spanning the gap. This chain's CDR3 is CATGTGGVSPLHF. CDR3 coding DNA: TGTGCCACCGGGACGGGGGGGGTGTCACCCCTCCACTTT.

The chain uses TRBV3-1 (or the pseudogene TRBV3-2) and TRBJ2-3, with TRBD2 identical over 13 bases. J was trimmed by 1 base and V by 6 bases; bases with no gene match: 4. The germline V gene has CDR1 LGHDT and CDR2 YNNKEL (reference sequence). This CDR3 is 16 amino acids long. CDR3 in amino acids: CASREGLAGGTDTQYF. The CDR3 bases are TGTGCCAGCAGAGAAGGACTAGCGGGGGGCACAGATACGCAGTATTTT.

V and J are TRBV23-1 and TRBJ1-5; possibly TRBD1 for D (5 bases). TRBV23-1 is an ORF for which the function is uncertain. The germline V and J ends were trimmed by 5 bases and 7 bases, with 12 bases remaining between them. This CDR3 contains 13 residues. The CDR3 DNA follows: TGCGCCAGCAGTAAGCAGGGAGGGCAGCCCCAGCATTTT. The encoded protein is CASSKQGGQPQHF.

The chain uses TRBV7-3 and TRBJ2-1, with D possibly matching TRBD1 (5 bases). This CDR3 has 13 amino acids. Trimming shortened V by 0 bases and J by 7 bases, and 7 bases separated the two germline ends. The germline V gene encodes CDR1 SGHTA and CDR2 FQGTGA. This CDR3 reads CASSLTYRNEQFF. The DNA for the CDR3 is TGTGCCAGCAGCTTAACTTACAGGAATGAGCAGTTCTTC. The whole variable domain, filled in from reference TRBV7-3 and TRBJ2-1, reads GAGVSQTPSNKVTEKGKYVELRCDPISGHTALYWYRQSLGQGPEFLIYFQGTGAADDSGLPNDRFFAVRPEGSVSTLKIQRTERGDSAVYLCASSLTYRNEQFFGPGTRLTVL.

V usage is TRBV4-2 and J usage is TRBJ2-5, with 14 nucleotides matching TRBD2. The V and J ends lost 1 base and 6 bases, in that order; junction bases with no gene match: 1. This CDR3 spans 15 amino acids. Germline V gene sequence: CDR1 LGHNA, CDR2 YNFKEQ. The CDR3 reads CASSQGTSGGQTQYF. The CDR3 nucleotides read TGTGCCAGCAGCCAAGGGACTAGCGGGGGGCAGACCCAGTACTTC.

The rearrangement links TRBV19 to TRBJ2-3, with D unclear. From germline, CDR1 is LNHDA and CDR2 SQIVND (reference sequence). The CDR3 totals 12 residues. The ends were cut back, 3 bases at V and 5 bases at J, with 6 bases in the middle. CDR3 coding DNA: TGTGCCAGTAGTATTGCGGAAGATACGCAGTATTTT. Its translation: CASSIAEDTQYF.

This chain connects TRBV7-9 to TRBJ1-3, with no clear D. V lost 1 base to trimming and J lost 0 bases, with 10 bases between them. Germline CDR1 SEHNR, CDR2 FQNEAQ (reference sequence). This CDR3 is built from 16 residues. The CDR3 reads CASSLVPGISGNTIYF. CDR3 bases: TGTGCCAGCAGCTTAGTGCCAGGCATCTCTGGAAACACCATATATTTT.

This clone was found once. The V gene is TRBV13, the J gene TRBJ1-1, with TRBD1 as a possible D gene (6 bases). The CDR3 spans 14 residues. The V end was cut by 8 bases, the J end by 6 bases, with 19 bases between. CDR1 is PRHDT, CDR2 FYEKMQ, per germline (reference sequence). CDR3 nucleotides: TGTGCCAGCCGTGTAGGGGGGGCTAGCGCTGAAGCTTTCTTT. Protein: CASRVGGASAEAFF.

This clone was found once. The chain recombines TRBV5-4 with TRBJ1-6, with a possible D match to TRBD1 (5 bases). Germline CDR1 and CDR2: SGHNT and YYREEE (reference sequence). The germline V and J ends were trimmed by 2 bases and 5 bases, with 14 bases remaining between them. CDR3 length equals 16 residues. In DNA form, the CDR3 reads TGTGCCAGCAGCTTCGGGGGGGGAGTCAATAATTCACCCCTCCACTTT. Translated: CASSFGGGVNNSPLHF. Full variable domain (rest looked up from reference TRBV5-4 and TRBJ1-6): ETGVTQSPTHLIKTRGQQVTLRCSSQSGHNTVSWYQQALGQGPQFIFQYYREEENGRGNFPPRFSGLQFPNYSSELNVNALELDDSALYLCASSFGGGVNNSPLHFGNGTRLTVT.